The 13 T cell receptor beta chains presented below share a single source sample, sequenced in a study of T-cell memory formation after mild COVID-19 (dated by TCRdb to 2020 to 2022). Libraries came from 5' RACE. The listed sequencing device is Illumina NovaSeq 6000. The raw public data were reprocessed by TCRdb itself: fastp quality trimming at Q25, MiXCR clonotype calling, in-frame beta chains only. Each entry is one CDR3 protein sequence, shown with its most common DNA and genes. The sample table lists around 180,000 distinct CDR3 sequences, under 20% of them with a count of one. Approximately 2.2% of the sample is taken by the ten largest. Sample: PBMCs or a T cell subset sorted from them (not recorded which). These receptors came from an adult woman who had mild COVID-19 (a few samples of this study predate the infection). The sample titles of this study are shuffled in the database, so cell type and time point are left out; the donor was told from shared clones.

The chain is built from TRBV7-3 and TRBJ1-2; the D gene is possibly TRBD1 (6 bases). The germline gives CDR1 SGHTA, CDR2 FQGTGA. This CDR3 has 14 amino acids. V lost 5 bases to trimming and J lost 5 bases, with 15 bases between them. Here the CDR3 DNA reads TGTGCCAGCAGCCTCAGGGGTGAAGGGTATGGCTACACCTTC. Its translation: CASSLRGEGYGYTF.

The chain carries TRBV3-1 and TRBJ2-7; D is perhaps TRBD1 or TRBD2 (7 bases each). This CDR3 is built from 14 residues. V lost 4 bases to trimming and J lost 5 bases, with 15 bases between them. Germline values: CDR1 LGHDT, CDR2 YNNKEL (reference sequence). The CDR3 nucleotides read TGTGCCAGCAGCCCGTACAGGGGAGGGGACGAGCAGTACTTC. The encoded protein is CASSPYRGGDEQYF.

The V call is TRBV7-8, the J call TRBJ1-2, with TRBD1 identical over 7 bases. The ends lost 2 bases at V and 6 bases at J; junction bases unmatched: 3. The CDR3 is made up of 13 amino acids. In germline, CDR1 is SGHVS, CDR2 FQNEAQ. The CDR3 region is CASSLPGGNGYTF. CDR3 in DNA: TGTGCCAGCAGCTTACCAGGGGGGAATGGCTACACCTTC.

The genes are TRBV5-1 and TRBJ2-5; D could derive from TRBD1 or TRBD2 (6 bases each). Germline CDR1 reads SGHRS; CDR2 reads YFSETQ. V dropped 7 bases and J dropped 0 bases, with 10 bases sitting between them. The CDR3 contains 13 residues. The CDR3 DNA sequence: TGCGCCAGCTCTAGGGGGGACCAAGAGACCCAGTACTTC. Amino acid sequence: CASSRGDQETQYF.

This clonotype was counted at least ten times. The rearrangement joins TRBV7-9 to TRBJ2-5; D remains ambiguous. The CDR3 covers 17 residues. The V end was cut by 5 bases, the J end by 2 bases, with 21 bases between. The germline V gene has CDR1 SEHNR and CDR2 FQNEAQ (reference sequence). Written as DNA, the CDR3 is TGTGCCAGCAGCCCAAGAGGTTCGTATAGGCTGCAAGAGACCCAGTACTTC. Translating it yields CASSPRGSYRLQETQYF.

The chain employs TRBV18 and TRBJ1-6; tentative D call: TRBD1 (6 bases). This CDR3 spans 15 amino acids. The ends were cut back, 4 bases at V and 6 bases at J, with 13 bases in the middle. Looked up from germline, CDR1 is KGHSH and CDR2 is LQKENI. In DNA form, the CDR3 reads TGTGCCAGCTCACTCCCGGGACATCTTAATTCACCCCTCCACTTT. This sequence encodes CASSLPGHLNSPLHF.

In this sample, this clonotype turned up a few times. The gene calls are TRBV7-2 and TRBJ2-3; D gene uncertain. The CDR3 has 13 amino acids. Germline values: CDR1 SGHTA, CDR2 FQGNSA. The germline V and J ends were trimmed by 8 bases and 2 bases, with 11 bases remaining between them. The CDR3 DNA is TGTGCCAGCGCACCAAATCCCACAGATACGCAGTATTTT. Its protein product is CASAPNPTDTQYF.

This clonotype was picked up a small number of times. The chain couples TRBV9 to TRBJ2-5; 7 positions agree with TRBD2. The CDR3 has 13 residues. V was clipped by 3 bases and J by 7 bases; unmatched bases: 6. CDR1 and CDR2 from the germline V gene are SGDLS and YYNGEE. The CDR3 DNA is TGTGCCAGCAGCGACTCAACGGGGGGGACCCAGTACTTC. It yields the protein CASSDSTGGTQYF.

In this sample, this clonotype turned up once. This rearrangement joins TRBV5-1 to TRBJ2-5; 8 nucleotides align to TRBD2. This CDR3 has 15 amino acids. Losses at the gene ends were 3 bases for V and 5 bases for J; bases not matched to a gene: 9. CDR1 and CDR2 (germline): SGHRS, YFSETQ. The CDR3 sequence: CASSSTGGPEETQYF. As DNA, the CDR3 is TGCGCCAGCAGCTCCACGGGGGGGCCAGAGGAGACCCAGTACTTC.

This clonotype was seen more than once but under ten times. In DNA form, the CDR3 reads TGTGCCAGCAGCTTGGCCGCGGGCCTGGGGCAAGAGACCCAGTACTTC. Encoded protein: CASSLAAGLGQETQYF. The chain combines TRBV5-4 with TRBJ2-5; D possibly corresponds to TRBD2 (5 bases). CDR3 size: 16 residues. Germline V CDR1 and CDR2: SGHNT, YYREEE (reference sequence). With 0 bases removed from V and 2 bases from J, the gap between germline ends came to 14 bases.

This clonotype was picked up many times. The chain carries TRBV7-2 and TRBJ2-5; 13 bases are a match to TRBD2. V shed 4 bases and J 2 bases; nucleotides not matched to a gene: 7. This CDR3 contains 17 residues. CDR1 SGHTA and CDR2 FQGNSA come from the germline V gene. CDR3 DNA sequence: TGTGCCAGCAGCTGGGGGGGACTAGCGGGAATACAAGAGACCCAGTACTTC. Translated: CASSWGGLAGIQETQYF.

The genes are TRBV12-3 or TRBV12-4 and TRBJ2-5, with 10 bases fitting TRBD1. This CDR3 is 14 amino acids long. V trimming: 6 bases; J trimming: 4 bases; junction bases outside the gene matches: 5. The CDR3 nucleotides are TGTGCCAGCAGGCCAGACAGGGGGCGAGAGACCCAGTACTTC. It yields the protein CASRPDRGRETQYF.

The rearrangement joins TRBV24-1 to TRBJ2-3; 10 nucleotides line up with TRBD2. Germline V gene sequence: CDR1 KGHDR, CDR2 SFDVKD. V shed 3 bases and J 2 bases; nucleotides not matched to a gene: 7. CDR3 length: 17 residues. The CDR3 bases are TGTGCCACCAGTGATCCCAGAACTAGCGGGGACACAGATACGCAGTATTTT. Residues: CATSDPRTSGDTDTQYF.